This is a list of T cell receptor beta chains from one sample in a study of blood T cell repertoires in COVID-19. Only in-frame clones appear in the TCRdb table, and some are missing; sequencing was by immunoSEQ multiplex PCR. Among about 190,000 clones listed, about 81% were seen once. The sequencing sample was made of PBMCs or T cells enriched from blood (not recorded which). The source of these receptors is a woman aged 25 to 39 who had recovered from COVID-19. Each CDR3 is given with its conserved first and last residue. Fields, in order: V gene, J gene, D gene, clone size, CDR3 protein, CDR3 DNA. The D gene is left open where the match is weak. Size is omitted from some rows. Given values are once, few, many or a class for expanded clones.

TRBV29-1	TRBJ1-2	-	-	CSADKQGVYGYTF	TGCAGCGCCGATAAACAGGGCGTCTATGGCTACACCTTC
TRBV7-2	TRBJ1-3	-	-	CASRRDTSGNTIYF	TGTGCCAGCAGACGGGACACCTCTGGAAACACCATATATTTT
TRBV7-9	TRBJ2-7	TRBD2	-	CASSMNWTSGNIFSYYEQYF	TGTGCCAGCAGCATGAATTGGACTAGCGGGAATATATTCTCCTACTACGAGCAGTACTTC
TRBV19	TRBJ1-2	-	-	CASSSRLTFGANYGYTF	TGTGCCAGTAGTTCCAGACTCACCTTCGGAGCTAACTATGGCTACACCTTC
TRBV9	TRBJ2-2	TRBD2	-	CASSPAGAGTGELFF	TGTGCCAGCAGCCCAGCGGGGGCAGGCACCGGGGAGCTGTTTTTT
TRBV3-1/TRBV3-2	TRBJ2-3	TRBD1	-	CASSQVTGGNGADTQYF	TGTGCCAGCAGCCAAGTCACAGGGGGCAACGGGGCAGATACGCAGTATTTT
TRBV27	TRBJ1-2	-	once	CASRRDPNYGYTF	TGTGCCAGCAGGCGGGACCCTAACTATGGCTACACCTTC
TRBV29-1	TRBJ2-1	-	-	CSSRLVEQFF	TGCAGCTCCCGACTAGTTGAGCAGTTCTTC
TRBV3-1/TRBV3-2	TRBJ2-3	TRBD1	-	CASSLGTVGGTDTQYF	TGTGCCAGCAGCCTCGGGACAGTCGGTGGCACAGATACGCAGTATTTT
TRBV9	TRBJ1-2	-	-	CASSVEGDYGYTF	TGTGCCAGCAGCGTAGAGGGGGACTATGGCTACACCTTC
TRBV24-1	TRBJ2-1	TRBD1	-	CATSDSPFDRGYDEQFF	TGTGCCACCAGTGATTCCCCCTTTGACAGGGGTTACGATGAGCAGTTCTTC
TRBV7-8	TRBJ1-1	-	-	CASSRGGGTEAFF	TGTGCCAGCAGCCGAGGCGGGGGCACTGAAGCTTTCTTT
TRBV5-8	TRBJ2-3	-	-	CASSTRQESDTQYF	TGTGCCAGCAGCACCCGACAGGAATCAGATACGCAGTATTTT
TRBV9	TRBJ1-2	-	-	CASSPYRISGYYGYTF	TGTGCCAGCAGCCCCTACCGAATCTCGGGATACTATGGCTACACCTTC
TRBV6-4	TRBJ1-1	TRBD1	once	CASRSGGEAFF	TGTGCCAGCAGGTCAGGGGGTGAAGCTTTCTTT
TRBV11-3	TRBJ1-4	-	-	CASSYFRTGRGDTTNEKLFF	TGTGCCAGCAGCTATTTCCGTACAGGGAGAGGGGACACAACTAATGAAAAACTGTTTTTT
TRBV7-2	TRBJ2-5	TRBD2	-	CASSLDGRPQETQYF	TGTGCCAGCAGCTTAGACGGGAGGCCTCAAGAGACCCAGTACTTC
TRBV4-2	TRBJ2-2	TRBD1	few	CASSQGQGNTGELFF	TGTGCCAGCAGCCAAGGACAGGGAAATACCGGGGAGCTGTTTTTT
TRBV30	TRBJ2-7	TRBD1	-	CAWGRGAGTGAYEQYF	TGTGCCTGGGGAAGGGGGGCCGGGACAGGGGCCTACGAGCAGTACTTC
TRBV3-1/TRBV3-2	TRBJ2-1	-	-	CASSLFRSSYNEQFF	TGTGCCAGCAGCCTTTTTAGGAGCTCCTACAATGAGCAGTTCTTC